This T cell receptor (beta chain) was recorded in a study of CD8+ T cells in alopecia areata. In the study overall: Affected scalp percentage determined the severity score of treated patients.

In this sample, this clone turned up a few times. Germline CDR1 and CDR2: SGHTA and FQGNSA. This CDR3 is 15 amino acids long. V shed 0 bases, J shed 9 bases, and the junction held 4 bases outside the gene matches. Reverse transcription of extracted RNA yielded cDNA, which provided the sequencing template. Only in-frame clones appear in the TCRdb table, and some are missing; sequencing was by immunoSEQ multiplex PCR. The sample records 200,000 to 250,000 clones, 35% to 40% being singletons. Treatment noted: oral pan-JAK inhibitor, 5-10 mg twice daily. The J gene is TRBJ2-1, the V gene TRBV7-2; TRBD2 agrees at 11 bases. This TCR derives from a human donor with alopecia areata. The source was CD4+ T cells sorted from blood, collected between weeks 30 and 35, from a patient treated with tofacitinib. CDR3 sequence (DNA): TGTGCCAGCAGCTTAGCGGCTAGCGGGAGGCCTGAGCAGTTCTTC. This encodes CASSLAASGRPEQFF.